One T cell receptor (beta chain) is described in this entry. No antigen is known for it. Germline trimming cut 2 bases from V and 1 base from J; bases unmatched to any gene: 6. The CDR3 contains 16 residues. Germline V gene sequence: CDR1 SGDLS, CDR2 YYNGEE. TCRdb keeps only in-frame clones here, not all; method: immunoSEQ multiplex PCR. The profile shows 190,000 or so clones, roughly 92% of them singletons. These data are taken from a study of T cell responses to AZD1222 COVID-19 vaccine. Overall study results and limits: In a largely white British group with more females than males, clonal diversity was possibly underestimated. All repertoire sampling was performed exclusively after the peak T cell response. Just a handful of AZD1222 recipients tested seropositive at baseline. Increases in Spike-specific TCR breadth and depth were seen after two AZD1222 doses.

The starting material was peripheral blood, obtained 28 days after the second AZD1222 dose. The source is an adult who received the AZD1222 COVID-19 vaccine. The gene calls are TRBV9 and TRBJ2-3, with TRBD2 matching 8 bases. The DNA for the CDR3 is TGTGCCAGCAGCGTGCCGGGTAGCGGGGGCACAGATACGCAGTATTTT. It yields the protein CASSVPGSGGTDTQYF.